What follows are 27 T cell receptor beta chains derived from one specimen sequenced in a study of cytomegalovirus exposure and HLA in healthy donors. Vbeta (60) and Jbeta (13) primers were used in the PCR. Libraries were prepared by immunoSEQ multiplex PCR; TCRdb keeps only in-frame clonotypes and omits some of them. Of fewer than 200,000 clones in the sample, about 9% were seen once. The sequencing sample was made of PBMCs. Receptors originate from a woman aged 25 to 45 in good health and CMV-seropositive.

This chain uses TRBV6-1 with TRBJ1-5; D uncertain. This CDR3 has 14 amino acids. In germline, CDR1 is MNHNS, CDR2 SASEGT. Trimming removed 7 bases at V and 1 base at J, with 11 bases between. The CDR3 sequence: CASKGGRSNQPQHF. DNA for the CDR3: TGTGCCAGCAAGGGAGGGAGGAGCAATCAGCCCCAGCATTTT.

There are a few counts of this clone. This chain connects TRBV7-2 to TRBJ1-2; D not resolved. The CDR3 is made up of 14 amino acids. CDR1 is SGHTA and CDR2 is FQGNSA in the germline V gene. V lost 2 bases to trimming and J lost 1 base, with 8 bases between them. The CDR3 DNA reads TGTGCCAGCAGCTTATCAGCGATTAACTATGGCTACACCTTC. Protein sequence: CASSLSAINYGYTF.

The chain is built from TRBV13 and TRBJ2-1; 12 nucleotides align to TRBD2. The ends lost 1 base at V and 7 bases at J; junction bases unmatched: 2. Germline assignment: CDR1 PRHDT and CDR2 FYEKMQ (reference sequence). The CDR3 totals 15 residues. This CDR3 reads CASSLDGTSGNEQFF. The CDR3 DNA sequence: TGTGCCAGCAGCTTAGATGGGACTAGCGGGAATGAGCAGTTCTTC.

The rearrangement joins TRBV9 to TRBJ1-3; D call uncertain. Germline CDR1 reads SGDLS; CDR2 reads YYNGEE. The ends were cut back, 0 bases at V and 2 bases at J, with 6 bases in the middle. This CDR3 has 14 amino acids. CDR3 DNA sequence: TGTGCCAGCAGCGTAGGGGCTGCTGGAAACACCATATATTTT. This gives the protein CASSVGAAGNTIYF.

This clone was seen a few times. V and J are TRBV10-3 and TRBJ2-1; D unresolved. The CDR3 sequence is 13 residues long. V was shortened by 2 bases and J by 10 bases, with 12 bases between the two germline ends. CDR1 is ENHRY and CDR2 is SYGVKD in the germline V gene. CDR3 nucleotide sequence: TGTGCCATCAGTGAGGGCACGCCGAGGGAGCAGTTCTTC. It is translated as CAISEGTPREQFF.

The chain is built from TRBV10-2 and TRBJ1-2; 7 bases align to TRBD1. With V trimmed by 4 bases and J by 6 bases, 8 bases remained unmatched. This CDR3 is built from 14 residues. From germline, CDR1 is WSHSY and CDR2 SAAADI. CDR3 coding DNA: TGCGCCAGCAGTGGGAGGGGGCGCGGGGATGGCTACACCTTC. It translates to CASSGRGRGDGYTF.

Only a few counts were recorded for this clone. V usage is TRBV30 and J usage is TRBJ1-3; D is ambiguous. The germline V gene has CDR1 GTSNPN and CDR2 SVGIG (reference sequence). V was shortened by 1 base and J by 0 bases, with 7 bases between the two germline ends. CDR3 size: 14 residues. The CDR3, as DNA: TGTGCCTGGAGTGGACACCTCTCTGGAAACACCATATATTTT. Translating gives CAWSGHLSGNTIYF.

This clone appeared a few times. Germline is not matched at one junction end, which may reflect a read error. This chain connects TRBV6-6 to TRBJ2-7, with 7 bases aligning to TRBD2. The CDR3 length is 13 residues. The germline V gene encodes CDR1 MNHNY and CDR2 SVGAGI (reference sequence). In nucleotides, the CDR3 is TGTGCCAGAAGTTATGCGGGGGCCTACGAGCAGTACTTC. Amino acid sequence: CARSYAGAYEQYF.

Only a few counts were recorded for this clone. This sequence joins TRBV27 and TRBJ2-1, with 10 bases matching TRBD2. The trim removed 5 bases at V and 2 bases at J, leaving 6 bases unmatched. This CDR3 contains 16 residues. Germline values: CDR1 MNHEY, CDR2 SMNVEV (reference sequence). The CDR3 coding sequence is TGTGCCAGCAGTGCCAGCGGGAGGGTGACCTACAATGAGCAGTTCTTC. Amino acids: CASSASGRVTYNEQFF.

The V gene is TRBV27, the J gene TRBJ1-2, with 7 bases that match TRBD1. Germline V gene lookup returns CDR1 MNHEY and CDR2 SMNVEV (reference sequence). The V gene end was trimmed by 6 bases and the J gene end by 7 bases; junction bases not matched to a gene: 17. This CDR3 is 16 amino acids long. CDR3 in amino acids: CASSPKPTGTVRGYTF. The CDR3 nucleotides read TGTGCCAGCAGCCCGAAACCGACAGGGACGGTTCGTGGCTACACCTTC.

The rearrangement joins TRBV6-6 to TRBJ2-7, with 8 bases lining up with TRBD1. J lost 5 bases, V lost 6 bases, and 15 bases had no gene match. This CDR3 comprises 16 residues. Germline V lookup: CDR1 MNHNY, CDR2 SVGAGI (reference sequence). CDR3 residues: CASSDRRQGSTNEQYF. CDR3 DNA sequence: TGTGCCAGCAGCGATCGAAGACAGGGGAGCACTAACGAGCAGTACTTC.

The chain uses TRBV11-2 and TRBJ2-7, with unresolved D. Trimming took off 1 base at V and 7 bases at J, with 14 bases between the two ends. In germline, CDR1 is SGHAT, CDR2 FQNNGV. The CDR3 loop spans 14 amino acids. The CDR3 nucleotides read TGTGCCAGCAGCTTAGCTCTTGCCCTCGGGGAGCAGTACTTC. It codes for CASSLALALGEQYF.

This clone was found a few times. The chain carries TRBV19 and TRBJ2-1; 9 bases agree with TRBD2. The CDR3 runs 13 residues. Unmatched junction bases numbered 4, after V lost 5 bases and J lost 8 bases. CDR1 is LNHDA, CDR2 SQIVND, per germline (reference sequence). The CDR3 loop is CASSYQREDEQFF. CDR3 nucleotide sequence: TGTGCCAGTAGTTATCAGCGGGAGGATGAGCAGTTCTTC.

The chain uses TRBV25-1 and TRBJ2-5, with 9 bases that match TRBD1. Near its end, the DNA agrees better with TRBJ2-7, so the J call may be wrong. This CDR3 contains 14 residues. Germline V gene sequence: CDR1 MGHDK, CDR2 SYGVNS. In DNA, the CDR3 is TGTGCCAGCGACAGGGGGGACTTTACCTACGAGCAGTACTTC. This sequence encodes CASDRGDFTYEQYF.

This clone was observed a few times. The V gene is TRBV29-1, the J gene TRBJ1-4; possible D gene TRBD1, 6 bases. Germline CDR1 SQVTM, CDR2 ANQGSEA. Trimming left V 7 bases short and J 5 bases short, with 11 bases between. The CDR3 has 12 amino acids. The CDR3 region is CSAGQGNEKLFF. DNA for the CDR3: TGCAGCGCGGGACAAGGGAATGAAAAACTGTTTTTT. The full variable domain, completed using reference TRBV29-1 and TRBJ1-4, is SAVISQKPSRDICQRGTSLTIQCQVDSQVTMMFWYRQQPGQSLTLIATANQGSEATYESGFVIDKFPISRPNLTFSTLTVSNMSPEDSSIYLCSAGQGNEKLFFGSGTQLSVL.

This clone was counted a few times. CDR3 nucleotide sequence: TGTGCCAGCAGCCGCAGGACTAGCGGGAGGAATGAGCAGTTCTTC. Protein: CASSRRTSGRNEQFF. This chain joins TRBV7-9 and TRBJ2-1, with TRBD2 matching over 14 bases. The V segment lost 5 bases and the J segment 7 bases; nucleotides outside the gene matches: 4. The germline gives CDR1 SEHNR, CDR2 FQNEAQ (reference sequence). The CDR3 is made up of 15 amino acids.

This clone has only one observation. The genes are TRBV5-1 and TRBJ2-1; TRBD2 agrees at 7 bases. V lost 4 bases, J lost 8 bases, and 0 bases stayed unmatched. CDR1 is SGHRS and CDR2 is YFSETQ in the germline V gene. This CDR3 region has 11 residues. The CDR3 nucleotides read TGCGCCAGCAGCGGGAGGGATGAGCAGTTCTTC. Encoded protein: CASSGRDEQFF. The full variable domain, its missing parts supplied by reference TRBV5-1 and TRBJ2-1, is KAGVTQTPRYLIKTRGQQVTLSCSPISGHRSVSWYQQTPGQGLQFLFEYFSETQRNKGNFPGRFSGRQFSNSRSEMNVSTLELGDSALYLCASSGRDEQFFGPGTRLTVL.

This clone was detected a few times. The chain recombines TRBV4-1 with TRBJ2-7; no clear D. Germline CDR1 is MGHRA and CDR2 is YSYEKL. The CDR3 covers 12 residues. Trimming shortened V by 4 bases and J by 7 bases, and 11 bases separated the two germline ends. The CDR3 loop is CASSPQYGEQYF. DNA for the CDR3: TGCGCCAGCAGCCCTCAGTACGGGGAGCAGTACTTC.

This clone was seen only a few times. The CDR3 loop reads CASSVSWGGPEQYF. For the CDR3, the DNA is TGTGCCAGCAGTGTTTCCTGGGGGGGACCAGAGCAGTACTTC. The V call is TRBV6-1, the J call TRBJ2-7; TRBD2 matches at 7 bases. The CDR3 loop spans 14 amino acids. The germline V gene has CDR1 MNHNS and CDR2 SASEGT. V lost 4 bases and J lost 7; bases outside the gene matches: 10.

The V gene is TRBV5-1, the J gene TRBJ2-5; 12 positions agree with TRBD2. The J call may be in error: the DNA end matches TRBJ2-7 better. This CDR3 region has 15 residues. Germline assignment: CDR1 SGHRS and CDR2 YFSETQ. CDR3 nucleotides: TGCGCCAGCAGCCTGCGGACTAGCGGGACCTACGAGCAGTACTTC. Protein product: CASSLRTSGTYEQYF.

This clone was counted only a few times. The chain links TRBV4-2 to TRBJ1-1; 12 bases are a match to TRBD1. The CDR3 covers 16 residues. The germline gives CDR1 LGHNA, CDR2 YNFKEQ. The J segment lost 7 bases and the V segment lost 0 bases, leaving 6 bases of the junction unmatched. The DNA for the CDR3 is TGTGCCAGCAGCCAAGATGGGGGACAGGGGGCGCGTGAAGCTTTCTTT. Its protein product is CASSQDGGQGAREAFF.

This clone turned up a few times. The rearrangement links TRBV5-1 to TRBJ2-1; a possible D gene is TRBD2 (6 bases). Germline V gene lookup returns CDR1 SGHRS and CDR2 YFSETQ. Trimming shortened V by 4 bases and J by 4 bases, and 18 bases separated the two germline ends. This CDR3 spans 16 amino acids. The DNA for the CDR3 is TGCGCCAGCAGCCTTATGCCTAGCGAGGAATACAATGAGCAGTTCTTC. It is translated as CASSLMPSEEYNEQFF.

The rearrangement links TRBV5-1 to TRBJ2-1; no reliable D call. Trimming took 0 bases from V and 0 from J, leaving 10 bases between them. The CDR3 extends over 16 amino acids. CDR1 and CDR2 (germline): SGHRS, YFSETQ. The CDR3 here is CASSLAAVSSYNEQFF. As DNA, the CDR3 is TGCGCCAGCAGCTTGGCGGCGGTGAGCTCCTACAATGAGCAGTTCTTC.

This clone has just a few counts. The chain joins TRBV9 to TRBJ1-3, with a possible D match to TRBD1 (6 bases). Germline CDR1 reads SGDLS; CDR2 reads YYNGEE. The CDR3 is made up of 15 amino acids. Between the trimmed V and J ends, which lost 0 bases and 4 bases, there was a span of 11 bases. The CDR3 DNA reads TGTGCCAGCAGCGTAGGGGGGGGCTCCGGAAACACCATATATTTT. Translation: CASSVGGGSGNTIYF.

This chain connects TRBV18 to TRBJ2-6, with TRBD2 as a possible D gene (5 bases). The CDR3 loop spans 16 amino acids. Germline CDR1 and CDR2: KGHSH and LQKENI. V lost 2 bases and J 2 bases, leaving 10 bases between the germline ends. The CDR3 region has the DNA TGTGCCAGCTCACCAGCGGGTAGAACTGGGGCCAACGTCCTGACTTTC. Protein sequence: CASSPAGRTGANVLTF.

The sample holds a few counts of this clone. The chain links TRBV7-3 to TRBJ2-3; D is perhaps TRBD1 (6 bases). Germline assignment: CDR1 SGHTA and CDR2 FQGTGA. Trimming shortened V by 1 base and J by 1 base, and 18 bases separated the two germline ends. The CDR3 is 18 amino acids. The CDR3 nucleotides read TGTGCCAGCAGCTTAAAGGGGACACCCAGACCCCGCACAGATACGCAGTATTTT. This sequence encodes CASSLKGTPRPRTDTQYF.

This clone has only a few counts. The CDR3 loop is CASSKLTYSEAFF. The CDR3 DNA is TGTGCCAGCAGTAAGCTAACGTACTCTGAAGCTTTCTTT. The chain is built from TRBV2 and TRBJ1-1; D is ambiguous. V was cut by 5 bases and J by 6 bases, with 13 bases left in between. The CDR3 has 13 residues. CDR1 and CDR2 from the germline V gene are SNHLY and FYNNEI.